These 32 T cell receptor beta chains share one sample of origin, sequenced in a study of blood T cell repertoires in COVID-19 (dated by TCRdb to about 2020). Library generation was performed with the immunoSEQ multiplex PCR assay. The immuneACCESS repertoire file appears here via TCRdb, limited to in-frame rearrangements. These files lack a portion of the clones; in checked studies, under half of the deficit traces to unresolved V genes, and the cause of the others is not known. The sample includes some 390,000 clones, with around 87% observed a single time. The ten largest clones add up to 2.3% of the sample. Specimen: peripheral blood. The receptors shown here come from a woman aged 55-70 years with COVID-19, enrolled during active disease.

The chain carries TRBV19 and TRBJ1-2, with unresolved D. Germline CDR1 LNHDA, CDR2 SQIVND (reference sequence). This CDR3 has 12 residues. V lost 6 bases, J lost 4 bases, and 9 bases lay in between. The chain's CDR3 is CASRLDTYGYTF. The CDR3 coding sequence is TGTGCCAGTAGACTAGACACCTATGGCTACACCTTC.

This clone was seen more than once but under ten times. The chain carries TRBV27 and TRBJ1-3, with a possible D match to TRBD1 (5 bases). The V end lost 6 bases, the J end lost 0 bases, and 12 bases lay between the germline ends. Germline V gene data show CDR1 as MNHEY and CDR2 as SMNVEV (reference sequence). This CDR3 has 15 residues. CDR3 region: CASRGDSFSGNTIYF. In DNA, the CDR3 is TGTGCCAGCAGAGGGGACTCCTTCTCTGGAAACACCATATATTTT.

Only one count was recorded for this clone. CDR3 protein: CAWNAHRAAGELFF. CDR3 in DNA: TGTGCCTGGAATGCCCACAGGGCGGCCGGGGAGCTGTTTTTT. This chain connects TRBV30 to TRBJ2-2; weak D call: TRBD1 (6 bases). CDR3 length equals 14 residues. Deletions cut 4 bases from V and 6 bases from J, with 15 bases between. Germline V gene sequence: CDR1 GTSNPN, CDR2 SVGIG (reference sequence).

CDR3: CASSGHFRGGFYGNIQYF. The CDR3 DNA is TGTGCCAGCAGCGGCCACTTCCGAGGGGGATTTTATGGAAACATTCAGTACTTC. The chain is built from TRBV21-1 and TRBJ2-4; no check of the table's D call, TRBD1, against the DNA was made. TRBV21-1 is a pseudogene. The CDR3 is 18 residues long.

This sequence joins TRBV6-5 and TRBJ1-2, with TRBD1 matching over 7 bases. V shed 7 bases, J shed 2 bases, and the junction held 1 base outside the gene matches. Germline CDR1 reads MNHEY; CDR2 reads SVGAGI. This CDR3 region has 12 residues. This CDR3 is CASTGQNYGYTF. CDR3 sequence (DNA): TGTGCCAGCACGGGACAGAACTATGGCTACACCTTC.

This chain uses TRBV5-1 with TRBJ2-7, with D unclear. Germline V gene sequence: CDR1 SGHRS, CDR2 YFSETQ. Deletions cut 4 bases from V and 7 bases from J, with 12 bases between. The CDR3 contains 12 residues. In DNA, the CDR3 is TGCGCCAGCAGCGCCCCCGCGAGGGAGCAGTACTTC. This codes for CASSAPAREQYF.

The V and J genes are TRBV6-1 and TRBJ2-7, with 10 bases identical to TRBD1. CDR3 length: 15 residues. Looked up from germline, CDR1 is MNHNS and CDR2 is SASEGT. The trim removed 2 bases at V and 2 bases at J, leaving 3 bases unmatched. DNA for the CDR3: TGTGCCAGCAGTGAATGGGACAGGGGACCCTACGAGCAGTACTTC. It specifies CASSEWDRGPYEQYF.

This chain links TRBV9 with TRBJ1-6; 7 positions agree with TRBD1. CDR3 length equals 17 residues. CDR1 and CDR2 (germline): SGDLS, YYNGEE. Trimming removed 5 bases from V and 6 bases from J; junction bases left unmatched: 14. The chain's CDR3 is CASSAQPPGQTNSPLHF. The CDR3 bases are TGTGCCAGCAGTGCACAACCTCCGGGACAGACTAATTCACCCCTCCACTTT. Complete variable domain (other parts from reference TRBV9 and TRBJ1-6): DSGVTQTPKHLITATGQRVTLRCSPRSGDLSVYWYQQSLDQGLQFLIQYYNGEERAKGNILERFSAQQFPDLHSELNLSSLELGDSALYFCASSAQPPGQTNSPLHFGNGTRLTVT.

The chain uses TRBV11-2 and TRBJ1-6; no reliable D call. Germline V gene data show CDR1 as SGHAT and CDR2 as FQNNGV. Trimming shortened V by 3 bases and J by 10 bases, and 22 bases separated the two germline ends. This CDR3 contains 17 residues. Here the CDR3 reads CASSFRGSRPKGSPLHF. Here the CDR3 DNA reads TGTGCCAGCAGCTTCCGCGGGAGCCGCCCTAAGGGATCACCCCTCCACTTT.

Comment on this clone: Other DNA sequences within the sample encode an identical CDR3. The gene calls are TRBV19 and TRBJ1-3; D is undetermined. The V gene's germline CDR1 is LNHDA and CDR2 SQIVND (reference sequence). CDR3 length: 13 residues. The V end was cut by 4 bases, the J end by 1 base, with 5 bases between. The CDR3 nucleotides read TGTGCCAGTAGTAGAGGATCTGGAAACACCATATATTTT. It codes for CASSRGSGNTIYF.

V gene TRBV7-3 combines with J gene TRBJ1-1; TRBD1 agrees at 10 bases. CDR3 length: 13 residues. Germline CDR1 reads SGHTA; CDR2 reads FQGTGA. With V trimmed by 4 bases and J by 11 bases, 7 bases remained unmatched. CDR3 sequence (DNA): TGTGCCAGCAGCTCAACCGGGACAGGGGATGCTTTCTTT. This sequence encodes CASSSTGTGDAFF.

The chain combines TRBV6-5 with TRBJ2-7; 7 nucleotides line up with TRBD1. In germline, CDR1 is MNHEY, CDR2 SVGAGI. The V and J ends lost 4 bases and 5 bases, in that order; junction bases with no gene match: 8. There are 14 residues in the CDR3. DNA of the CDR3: TGTGCCAGCAGTTCTCCGACAGGGAAAGACGAGCAGTACTTC. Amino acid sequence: CASSSPTGKDEQYF.

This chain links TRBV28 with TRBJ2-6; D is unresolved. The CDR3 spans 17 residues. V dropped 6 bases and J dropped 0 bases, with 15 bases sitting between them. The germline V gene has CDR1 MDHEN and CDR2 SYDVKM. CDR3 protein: CASSTTGSSSGANVLTF. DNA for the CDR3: TGTGCCAGCAGCACAACTGGATCTAGCTCTGGGGCCAACGTCCTGACTTTC.

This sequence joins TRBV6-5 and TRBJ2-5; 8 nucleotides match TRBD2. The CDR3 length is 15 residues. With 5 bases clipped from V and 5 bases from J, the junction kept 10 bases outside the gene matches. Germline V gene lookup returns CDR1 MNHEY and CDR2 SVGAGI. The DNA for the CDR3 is TGTGCCAGCAGTACAGTGCCGGGACTAGGGGAGACCCAGTACTTC. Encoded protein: CASSTVPGLGETQYF.

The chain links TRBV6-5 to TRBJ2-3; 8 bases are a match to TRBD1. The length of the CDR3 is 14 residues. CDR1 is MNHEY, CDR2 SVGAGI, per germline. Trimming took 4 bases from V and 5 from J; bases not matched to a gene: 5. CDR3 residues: CASSLDREGDTQYF. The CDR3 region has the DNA TGTGCCAGCAGTTTGGACAGGGAAGGAGATACGCAGTATTTT.

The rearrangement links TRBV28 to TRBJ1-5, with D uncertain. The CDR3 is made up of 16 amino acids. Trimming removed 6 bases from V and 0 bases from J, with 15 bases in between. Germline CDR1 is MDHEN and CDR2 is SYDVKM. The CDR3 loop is CASSHLARYSNQPQHF. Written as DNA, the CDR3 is TGTGCCAGCAGCCATCTCGCCAGGTATAGCAATCAGCCCCAGCATTTT.

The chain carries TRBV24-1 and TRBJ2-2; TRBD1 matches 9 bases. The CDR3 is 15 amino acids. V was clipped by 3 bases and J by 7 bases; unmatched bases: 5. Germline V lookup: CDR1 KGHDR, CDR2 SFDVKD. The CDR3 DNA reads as TGTGCCACCAGTGATGTAGGACAGGGGAACGGGGAGCTGTTTTTT. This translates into CATSDVGQGNGELFF.

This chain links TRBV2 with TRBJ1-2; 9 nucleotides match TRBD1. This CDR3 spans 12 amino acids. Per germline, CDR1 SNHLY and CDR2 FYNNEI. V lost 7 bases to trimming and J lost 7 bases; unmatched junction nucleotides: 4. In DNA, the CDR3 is TGTGCCAGCACGGGGACAGGGTCTGGCTACACCTTC. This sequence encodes CASTGTGSGYTF.

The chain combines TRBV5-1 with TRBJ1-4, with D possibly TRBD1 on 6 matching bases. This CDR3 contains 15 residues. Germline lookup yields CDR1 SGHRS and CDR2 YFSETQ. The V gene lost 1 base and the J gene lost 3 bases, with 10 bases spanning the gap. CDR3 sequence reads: CASSLPGQSNEKLFF. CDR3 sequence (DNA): TGCGCCAGCAGCTTGCCGGGACAATCTAATGAAAAACTGTTTTTT.

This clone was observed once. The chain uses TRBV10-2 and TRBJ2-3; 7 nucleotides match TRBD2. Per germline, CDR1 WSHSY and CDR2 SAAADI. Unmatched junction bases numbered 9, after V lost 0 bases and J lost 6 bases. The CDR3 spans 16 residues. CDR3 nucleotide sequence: TGCGCCAGCAGTGAGTCGCGGGCTAGCGGCTTGGATACGCAGTATTTT. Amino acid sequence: CASSESRASGLDTQYF.

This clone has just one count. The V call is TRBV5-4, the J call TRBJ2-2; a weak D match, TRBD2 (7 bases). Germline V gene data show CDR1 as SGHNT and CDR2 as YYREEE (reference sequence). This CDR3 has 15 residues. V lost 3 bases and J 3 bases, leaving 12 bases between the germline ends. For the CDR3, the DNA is TGTGCCAGCAGCTGGAGGGGGGGATACACCGGGGAGCTGTTTTTT. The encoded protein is CASSWRGGYTGELFF.

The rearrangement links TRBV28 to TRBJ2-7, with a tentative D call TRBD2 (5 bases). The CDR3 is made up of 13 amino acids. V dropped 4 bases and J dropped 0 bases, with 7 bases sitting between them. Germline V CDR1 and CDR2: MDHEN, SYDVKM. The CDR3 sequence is CASSWGASYEQYF. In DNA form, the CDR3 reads TGTGCCAGCAGTTGGGGAGCCTCCTACGAGCAGTACTTC. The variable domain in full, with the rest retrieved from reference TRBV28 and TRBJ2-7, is DVKVTQSSRYLVKRTGEKVFLECVQDMDHENMFWYRQDPGLGLRLIYFSYDVKMKEKGDIPEGYSVSREKKERFSLILESASTNQTSMYLCASSWGASYEQYFGPGTRLTVT.

The CDR3 coding sequence is TGTGCCAGCAGCGAAGGGACGCATTCAGGGGGATGGGTCACTGAAGCTTTCTTT. Its protein product is CASSEGTHSGGWVTEAFF. The chain employs TRBV7-9 and TRBJ1-1; 7 bases fit TRBD1. V shed 5 bases and J 4 bases; nucleotides not matched to a gene: 19. The germline CDR1 and CDR2 sequences are SEHNR and FQNEAQ (reference sequence). The CDR3 consists of 18 residues. Full variable domain (outside the CDR3, taken from reference TRBV7-9 and TRBJ1-1): DTGVSQNPRHKITKRGQNVTFRCDPISEHNRLYWYRQTLGQGPEFLTYFQNEAQLEKSRLLSDRFSAERPKGSFSTLEIQRTEQGDSAMYLCASSEGTHSGGWVTEAFFGQGTRLTVV.

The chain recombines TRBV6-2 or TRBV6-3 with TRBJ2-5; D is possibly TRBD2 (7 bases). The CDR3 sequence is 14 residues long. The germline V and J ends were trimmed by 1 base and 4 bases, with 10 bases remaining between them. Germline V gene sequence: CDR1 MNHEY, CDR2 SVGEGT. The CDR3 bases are TGTGCCAGCAGTTACTACGGGGGGCCAGAGACCCAGTACTTC. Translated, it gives CASSYYGGPETQYF.

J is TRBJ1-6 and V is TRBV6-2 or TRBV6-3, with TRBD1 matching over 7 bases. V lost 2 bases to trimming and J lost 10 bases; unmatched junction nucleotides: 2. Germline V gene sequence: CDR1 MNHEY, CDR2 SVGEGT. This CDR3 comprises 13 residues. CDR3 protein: CASSYTQGSPLHF. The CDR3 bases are TGTGCCAGCAGTTACACACAGGGGTCACCCCTCCACTTT.

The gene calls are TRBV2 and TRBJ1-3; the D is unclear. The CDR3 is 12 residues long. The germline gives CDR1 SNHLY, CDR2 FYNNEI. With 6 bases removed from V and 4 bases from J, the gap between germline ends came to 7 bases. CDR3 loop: CASRTQGNTIYF. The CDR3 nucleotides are TGTGCCAGCAGGACACAGGGAAACACCATATATTTT.

The CDR3 coding sequence is TGCGCCAGCAGCCAAGGGAGGGGTGAGGGCAAAAACATTCAGTACTTC. Its protein product is CASSQGRGEGKNIQYF. The chain joins TRBV4-1 to TRBJ2-4; tentative D call: TRBD2 (6 bases). Trimming stripped 1 base from V and 3 bases from J, with 13 bases between. Germline V CDR1 and CDR2: MGHRA, YSYEKL. The CDR3 totals 16 residues.

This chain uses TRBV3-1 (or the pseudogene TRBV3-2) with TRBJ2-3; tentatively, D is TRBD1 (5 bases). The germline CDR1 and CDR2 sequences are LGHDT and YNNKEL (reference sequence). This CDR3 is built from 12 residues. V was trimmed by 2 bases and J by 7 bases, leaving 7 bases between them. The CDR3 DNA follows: TGTGCCAGCAGCCAACAGGGTAATACGCAGTATTTT. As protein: CASSQQGNTQYF.

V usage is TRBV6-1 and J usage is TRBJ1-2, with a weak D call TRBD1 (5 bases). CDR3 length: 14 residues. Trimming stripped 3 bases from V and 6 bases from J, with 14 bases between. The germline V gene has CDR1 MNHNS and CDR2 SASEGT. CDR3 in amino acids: CASSDTLLRDGYTF. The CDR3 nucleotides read TGTGCCAGCAGTGATACGCTCCTCAGGGATGGCTACACCTTC.

This CDR3 reads CASLRSSYNEQFF. The CDR3 DNA reads as TGTGCCAGCTTGAGGAGCTCCTACAATGAGCAGTTCTTC. V usage is TRBV12-3 or TRBV12-4 and J usage is TRBJ2-1; D not resolved. V shed 8 bases and J shed 0 bases, with 8 bases lying between them. The CDR3 extends over 13 amino acids.

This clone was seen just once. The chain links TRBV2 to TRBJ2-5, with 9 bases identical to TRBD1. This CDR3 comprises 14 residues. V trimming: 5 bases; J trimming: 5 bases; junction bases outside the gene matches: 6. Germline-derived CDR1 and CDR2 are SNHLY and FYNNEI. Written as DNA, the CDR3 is TGTGCCAGCAGTAACGGACAGGGGTTGGAGACCCAGTACTTC. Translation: CASSNGQGLETQYF.

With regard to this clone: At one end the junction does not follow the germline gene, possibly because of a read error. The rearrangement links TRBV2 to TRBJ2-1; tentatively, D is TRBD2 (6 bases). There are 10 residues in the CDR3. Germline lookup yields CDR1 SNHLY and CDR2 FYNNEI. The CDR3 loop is CASSEARGLF. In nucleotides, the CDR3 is TGTGCCAGCAGTGAAGCGCGGGGTCTCTTC. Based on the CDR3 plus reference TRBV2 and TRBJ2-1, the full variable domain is EPEVTQTPSHQVTQMGQEVILRCVPISNHLYFYWYRQILGQKVEFLVSFYNNEISEKSEIFDDQFSVERPDGSNFTLKIRSTKLEDSAMYFCASSEARGLFGPGTRLTVL.